This T cell receptor beta chain was sequenced during a study of read filtering for tumor transcriptome and immune sequencing. Study overall: Revised staging placed fewer than ten patients in R-ISS I, about 16 in II, 6 or 7 in III.

As concerns this clonotype: Because it lacks the conserved phenylalanine or tryptophan at the end, this CDR3 is likely a read error.

Bone marrow was sampled from every patient at the time of active disease. Unmatched junction bases numbered 4, after V lost 4 bases and J lost 6 bases. This CDR3 contains 13 residues. In germline, CDR1 is SNHLY, CDR2 FYNNEI. The library was built from about 370 ng RNA with molecular barcoded adaptors for alpha/delta and beta/gamma chains. Using its own MiXCR run on the reads, TCRdb lists one record per CDR3 protein. The sample records approximately 93,000 distinct CDR3 sequences, roughly 21% being singletons. Sequencing used a population of CD138-negative cells sorted from bone marrow. This receptor was taken from a donor aged 40 or over with multiple myeloma. The V gene is TRBV2, the J gene TRBJ1-2, with 8 nucleotides matching TRBD1. The CDR3 DNA follows: TGTGCCAGCAGTGGGGCAGGGGGCAATGGCTACACCCTC. Translating it yields CASSGAGGNGYTL.